Presented here are 9 T cell receptor beta chains from one specimen sequenced in a study of T cells in localized non-small cell lung cancer. TCRdb's copy holds only in-frame clones and misses some; the assay was immunoSEQ multiplex PCR. The sample lists approximately 63,000 clones; about 90% were seen once. The input for sequencing was peripheral blood, taken before any cancer treatment. The receptors originated from a man between 40 and 70 years old with stage I squamous cell lung carcinoma.

The chain has TRBV27 and TRBJ2-3, with TRBD2 matching 9 bases. Germline loops: CDR1 MNHEY, CDR2 SMNVEV (reference sequence). This CDR3 contains 15 residues. V lost 5 bases to trimming and J lost 6 bases; unmatched junction nucleotides: 9. The DNA of the CDR3 is TGTGCCAGCAGTCATGGGGCCGGACTAGCGGATACGCAGTATTTT. The encoded protein is CASSHGAGLADTQYF.

The V gene is TRBV7-6, the J gene TRBJ2-5, with D tentatively TRBD2 (7 bases). V was cut by 10 bases and J by 6 bases, with 18 bases left in between. Germline CDR1 is SGHVS and CDR2 is FNYEAQ. The CDR3 sequence is 13 residues long. The CDR3 region is CAIDQGRGKTQYF. DNA of the CDR3: TGTGCCATCGATCAGGGGAGGGGAAAGACCCAGTACTTC.

The CDR3, as DNA: TGTGCCAGCAAGGGGGACAGGAACACTGAAGCTTTCTTT. Translating gives CASKGDRNTEAFF. This chain connects TRBV2 to TRBJ1-1, with TRBD1 matching 7 bases. Germline values: CDR1 SNHLY, CDR2 FYNNEI. V lost 7 bases to trimming and J lost 1 base; unmatched junction nucleotides: 3. This CDR3 has 13 amino acids.

This clone is a singleton in its sample. The V call is TRBV5-1, the J call TRBJ2-7, with 8 positions matching TRBD1. CDR1 SGHRS and CDR2 YFSETQ come from the germline V gene. With V trimmed by 0 bases and J by 3 bases, 5 bases remained unmatched. The CDR3 loop spans 15 amino acids. DNA for the CDR3: TGCGCCAGCAGCTTGGGACAGGGGCGCGACTACGAGCAGTACTTC. This codes for CASSLGQGRDYEQYF.

The rearrangement links TRBV28 to TRBJ2-7; the match to TRBD2 covers 10 bases. The CDR3 consists of 18 residues. The V segment lost 7 bases and the J segment 2 bases; nucleotides outside the gene matches: 17. CDR1 MDHEN and CDR2 SYDVKM come from the germline V gene. CDR3 sequence reads: CASKPLGAGGLGAYEQYF. DNA of the CDR3: TGTGCCAGCAAGCCCCTTGGAGCGGGAGGGCTAGGGGCCTACGAGCAGTACTTC.

In its sample, this clone was seen once. The V gene is TRBV5-1, the J gene TRBJ1-1, with D hard to call. V lost 0 bases, J lost 0 bases, and 9 bases lay in between. Germline V gene sequence: CDR1 SGHRS, CDR2 YFSETQ. The CDR3 has 15 amino acids. CDR3 nucleotide sequence: TGCGCCAGCAGCTTGGAAGGATTCATGAACACTGAAGCTTTCTTT. Protein sequence: CASSLEGFMNTEAFF. Full variable domain (remainder filled in from reference TRBV5-1 and TRBJ1-1): KAGVTQTPRYLIKTRGQQVTLSCSPISGHRSVSWYQQTPGQGLQFLFEYFSETQRNKGNFPGRFSGRQFSNSRSEMNVSTLELGDSALYLCASSLEGFMNTEAFFGQGTRLTVV.

The chain employs TRBV28 and TRBJ1-1; a possible D gene is TRBD1 (5 bases). The CDR3 totals 13 residues. V was trimmed by 5 bases and J by 7 bases, leaving 14 bases between them. CDR1 MDHEN and CDR2 SYDVKM come from the germline V gene. The CDR3 DNA sequence: TGTGCCAGCAGTCCAGGGTATTACGGTGAAGCTTTCTTT. Translation: CASSPGYYGEAFF.

The chain couples TRBV7-3 to TRBJ2-1; 11 bases fit TRBD2. Unmatched junction bases numbered 4, after V lost 5 bases and J lost 7 bases. Per germline, CDR1 SGHTA and CDR2 FQGTGA. The CDR3 spans 14 residues. The DNA of the CDR3 is TGTGCCAGCAGCCCCCTAGCGGGAGGAAATGAGCAGTTCTTC. Translated: CASSPLAGGNEQFF. Supplemented by reference TRBV7-3 and TRBJ2-1, the full variable domain reads GAGVSQTPSNKVTEKGKYVELRCDPISGHTALYWYRQSLGQGPEFLIYFQGTGAADDSGLPNDRFFAVRPEGSVSTLKIQRTERGDSAVYLCASSPLAGGNEQFFGPGTRLTVL.

This sequence joins TRBV11-2 and TRBJ2-1; 13 bases map to TRBD2. The length of the CDR3 is 16 residues. With 5 bases clipped from V and 4 bases from J, the junction kept 5 bases outside the gene matches. The germline V gene has CDR1 SGHAT and CDR2 FQNNGV. CDR3 sequence: CASSDPGLAGYNEQFF. As DNA, the CDR3 is TGTGCCAGCAGCGACCCGGGACTAGCGGGGTACAATGAGCAGTTCTTC.